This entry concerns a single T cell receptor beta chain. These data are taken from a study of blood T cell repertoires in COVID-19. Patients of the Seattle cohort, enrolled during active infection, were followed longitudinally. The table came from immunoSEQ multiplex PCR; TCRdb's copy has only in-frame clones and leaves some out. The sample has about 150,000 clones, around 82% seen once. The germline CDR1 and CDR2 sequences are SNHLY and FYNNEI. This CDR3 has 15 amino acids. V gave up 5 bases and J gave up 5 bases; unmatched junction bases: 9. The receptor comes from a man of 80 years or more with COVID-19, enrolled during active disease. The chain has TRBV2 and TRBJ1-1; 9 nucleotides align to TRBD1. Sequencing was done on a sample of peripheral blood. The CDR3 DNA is TGTGCCAGCAGTTCCGAACAGGGGGCGCGAACTGAAGCTTTCTTT. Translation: CASSSEQGARTEAFF.